These 27 T cell receptor beta chains were all obtained from the same sample, sequenced in a study of T cell responses to AZD1222 COVID-19 vaccine. Here immunoSEQ multiplex PCR was the method, and the copy in TCRdb shows in-frame clones only, minus some. The data contain some 90,000 clones, about 85% of them singletons. Sequenced material: peripheral blood, taken on day 0 of AZD1222 vaccination. Every receptor here comes from an adult in good health.

The V call is TRBV18, the J call TRBJ2-1; D remains ambiguous. Germline V gene data show CDR1 as KGHSH and CDR2 as LQKENI. There are 12 residues in the CDR3. V was cut by 6 bases and J by 8 bases, with 11 bases left in between. Written as DNA, the CDR3 is TGTGCCAGCTCCCCTCAGAGCCATGAGCAGTTCTTC. It yields the protein CASSPQSHEQFF.

The CDR3 sequence: CASSSGVVPTEAFF. The CDR3 region has the DNA TGTGCCAGCAGCTCAGGGGTAGTCCCCACTGAAGCTTTCTTT. V gene TRBV5-6 combines with J gene TRBJ1-1, with D perhaps matching TRBD1 (6 bases). The CDR3 consists of 14 residues. Trimming removed 3 bases from V and 4 bases from J, with 13 bases in between. Looked up from germline, CDR1 is SGHDT and CDR2 is YYEEEE. Using reference TRBV5-6 and TRBJ1-1 for the parts outside the CDR3, the full variable domain is DAGVTQSPTHLIKTRGQQVTLRCSPKSGHDTVSWYQQALGQGPQFIFQYYEEEERQRGNFPDRFSGHQFPNYSSELNVNALLLGDSALYLCASSSGVVPTEAFFGQGTRLTVV.

V gene TRBV7-2 combines with J gene TRBJ1-3, with a weak D call TRBD1 (5 bases). Germline V CDR1 and CDR2: SGHTA, FQGNSA. This CDR3 has 14 amino acids. Deletions cut 5 bases from V and 2 bases from J, with 10 bases between. The CDR3 nucleotides read TGTGCCAGCAGCCCGTCGGGACCTGGAAACACCATATATTTT. Amino acid sequence: CASSPSGPGNTIYF. Supplemented by reference TRBV7-2 and TRBJ1-3, the full variable domain reads GAGVSQSPSNKVTEKGKDVELRCDPISGHTALYWYRQSLGQGLEFLIYFQGNSAPDKSGLPSDRFSAERTGGSVSTLTIQRTQQEDSAVYLCASSPSGPGNTIYFGEGSWLTVV.

The V gene is TRBV29-1, the J gene TRBJ1-2; D is unclear. V was pared by 1 base and J by 8 bases, with 11 bases between. CDR3 size: 12 residues. Germline lookup yields CDR1 SQVTM and CDR2 ANQGSEA. This CDR3 reads CSVEGGEAGYTF. The CDR3 coding sequence is TGCAGCGTTGAAGGGGGAGAGGCCGGCTACACCTTC.

The chain recombines TRBV4-3 with TRBJ1-2; D is ambiguous. In germline, CDR1 is LGHNA, CDR2 YSLEER. The CDR3 covers 15 residues. V shed 0 bases and J shed 2 bases, with 10 bases lying between them. CDR3 in amino acids: CASSQDGKANYGYTF. The CDR3 DNA reads TGCGCCAGCAGCCAAGATGGCAAGGCAAACTATGGCTACACCTTC.

This chain uses TRBV19 with TRBJ2-1; 12 bases align to TRBD2. The ends lost 2 bases at V and 10 bases at J; junction bases unmatched: 3. From germline, CDR1 is LNHDA and CDR2 SQIVND (reference sequence). This CDR3 region has 14 residues. The chain's CDR3 is CASSIRTSGAEQFF. DNA for the CDR3: TGTGCCAGTAGTATACGGACTAGCGGGGCGGAGCAGTTCTTC. Full variable domain (remainder filled in from reference TRBV19 and TRBJ2-1): DGGITQSPKYLFRKEGQNVTLSCEQNLNHDAMYWYRQDPGQGLRLIYYSQIVNDFQKGDIAEGYSVSREKKESFPLTVTSAQKNPTAFYLCASSIRTSGAEQFFGPGTRLTVL.

The rearrangement links TRBV5-1 to TRBJ1-2, with D unresolved. CDR3 length equals 15 residues. In germline, CDR1 is SGHRS, CDR2 YFSETQ. The V end lost 0 bases, the J end lost 0 bases, and 9 bases lay between the germline ends. The CDR3 nucleotides are TGCGCCAGCAGCTTGGATGGCAGAACTAACTATGGCTACACCTTC. It is translated as CASSLDGRTNYGYTF. Looking up the rest from reference TRBV5-1 and TRBJ1-2 gives the full variable domain: KAGVTQTPRYLIKTRGQQVTLSCSPISGHRSVSWYQQTPGQGLQFLFEYFSETQRNKGNFPGRFSGRQFSNSRSEMNVSTLELGDSALYLCASSLDGRTNYGYTFGSGTRLTVV.

The rearrangement uses TRBV7-9 and TRBJ1-4, with D perhaps TRBD1 (6 bases). Trimming removed 5 bases from V and 5 bases from J, with 12 bases in between. This CDR3 region has 14 residues. Germline CDR1 is SEHNR and CDR2 is FQNEAQ (reference sequence). Here the CDR3 DNA reads TGTGCCAGCAGCCCGAGAGGGGGGAATGAAAAACTGTTTTTT. Encoded protein: CASSPRGGNEKLFF. Together with reference TRBV7-9 and TRBJ1-4, the CDR3 gives the full variable domain: DTGVSQNPRHKITKRGQNVTFRCDPISEHNRLYWYRQTLGQGPEFLTYFQNEAQLEKSRLLSDRFSAERPKGSFSTLEIQRTEQGDSAMYLCASSPRGGNEKLFFGSGTQLSVL.

Here the CDR3 reads CSAHRQMAFF. The CDR3 nucleotides are TGCAGTGCTCACCGACAGATGGCTTTCTTT. The chain has TRBV20-1 and TRBJ1-1; D is perhaps TRBD1 (5 bases). This CDR3 comprises 10 residues. Germline values: CDR1 DFQATT, CDR2 SNEGSKA (reference sequence). V was shortened by 5 bases and J by 11 bases, with 12 bases between the two germline ends.

The rearrangement joins TRBV11-2 to TRBJ1-1, with D unclear. Trimming took off 5 bases at V and 0 bases at J, with 10 bases between the two ends. CDR1 is SGHAT and CDR2 is FQNNGV in the germline V gene. This CDR3 spans 14 amino acids. The CDR3 DNA reads TGTGCCAGCAGCCCTGGGGATTTGAACACTGAAGCTTTCTTT. It translates to CASSPGDLNTEAFF.

The rearrangement uses TRBV24-1 and TRBJ2-1; 8 bases are a match to TRBD2. Germline CDR1 is KGHDR and CDR2 is SFDVKD. CDR3 length: 15 residues. After removal of 4 bases from V and 8 bases from J, the junction contained 9 bases not matched to a gene. This CDR3 reads CATSESGLGSYEQFF. DNA of the CDR3: TGTGCCACCAGTGAGTCGGGACTAGGGTCTTATGAGCAGTTCTTC.

V and J are TRBV3-1 (or the pseudogene TRBV3-2) and TRBJ1-3; no clear D gene. Trimming stripped 4 bases from V and 0 bases from J, with 7 bases between. Germline CDR1 reads LGHDT; CDR2 reads YNNKEL (reference sequence). There are 14 residues in the CDR3. CDR3 amino acids: CASSPVFSGNTIYF. The CDR3 DNA reads TGTGCCAGCAGCCCCGTGTTCTCTGGAAACACCATATATTTT.

The count of this clone is one. This sequence joins TRBV7-3 and TRBJ1-1; possible D gene TRBD1, 6 bases. V was clipped by 2 bases and J by 4 bases, with 8 bases between them. The CDR3 consists of 13 residues. Germline lookup yields CDR1 SGHTA and CDR2 FQGTGA. CDR3 protein: CASSLQGSTEAFF. The CDR3 nucleotides read TGTGCCAGCAGCTTACAGGGGAGCACTGAAGCTTTCTTT. Complete variable domain (other parts from reference TRBV7-3 and TRBJ1-1): GAGVSQTPSNKVTEKGKYVELRCDPISGHTALYWYRQSLGQGPEFLIYFQGTGAADDSGLPNDRFFAVRPEGSVSTLKIQRTERGDSAVYLCASSLQGSTEAFFGQGTRLTVV.

The chain is built from TRBV3-1 (or the pseudogene TRBV3-2) and TRBJ2-3; D gene unclear. V was shortened by 6 bases and J by 2 bases, with 12 bases between the two germline ends. Germline V CDR1 and CDR2: LGHDT, YNNKEL (reference sequence). This CDR3 is 14 amino acids long. The CDR3 coding sequence is TGTGCCAGCAGTCTAGGCTGGGCCACAGATACGCAGTATTTT. It yields the protein CASSLGWATDTQYF.

This sequence joins TRBV7-8 and TRBJ2-1; perhaps TRBD1 as D (6 bases). The ends were cut back, 0 bases at V and 9 bases at J, with 15 bases in the middle. Germline lookup yields CDR1 SGHVS and CDR2 FQNEAQ. This CDR3 region has 15 residues. In DNA form, the CDR3 reads TGTGCCAGCAGCTTAGCCACAGGGCCCTTGGGTGAGCAGTTCTTC. As protein: CASSLATGPLGEQFF.

The chain carries TRBV5-4 and TRBJ2-7, with 7 bases matching TRBD1. CDR3 length: 15 residues. V lost 4 bases to trimming and J lost 3 bases; unmatched junction nucleotides: 10. Germline V lookup: CDR1 SGHNT, CDR2 YYREEE (reference sequence). DNA of the CDR3: TGTGCCAGCAGCCCGGGCGAACAGGGGATCTACGAGCAGTACTTC. Amino acid sequence: CASSPGEQGIYEQYF.

The chain carries TRBV30 and TRBJ2-2; 11 bases line up with TRBD1. Per the germline V gene, CDR1 is GTSNPN and CDR2 is SVGIG (reference sequence). The CDR3 is 15 amino acids. The V and J ends lost 3 bases and 7 bases, in that order; junction bases with no gene match: 7. This CDR3 reads CAWSPDRGLVGELFF. DNA of the CDR3: TGTGCCTGGAGCCCGGACAGGGGGCTCGTCGGGGAGCTGTTTTTT.

This chain links TRBV28 with TRBJ2-1; the D call may be TRBD1 or TRBD2 (5 bases each). The CDR3 totals 12 residues. Between the trimmed V and J ends, which lost 7 bases and 6 bases, there was a span of 10 bases. The germline gives CDR1 MDHEN, CDR2 SYDVKM. CDR3 region: CASKGRANEQFF. The CDR3 DNA sequence: TGTGCCAGCAAGGGGCGGGCCAATGAGCAGTTCTTC.

This chain links TRBV7-8 with TRBJ2-5; D unclear. Trimming took 1 base from V and 4 from J, leaving 13 bases between them. The CDR3 runs 15 residues. Germline-derived CDR1 and CDR2 are SGHVS and FQNEAQ. In DNA form, the CDR3 reads TGTGCCAGCAGCTTAGGGTCCCAGATAAGAGAGACCCAGTACTTC. Protein sequence: CASSLGSQIRETQYF.

This clone was found once. This chain joins TRBV5-1 and TRBJ1-2; TRBD1 agrees at 7 bases. CDR1 and CDR2 (germline): SGHRS, YFSETQ. The CDR3 runs to 13 residues. V shed 4 bases and J 5 bases; nucleotides not matched to a gene: 5. The CDR3 DNA reads as TGCGCCAGCAGCCCACAGGGGCCTTATGGCTACACCTTC. This gives the protein CASSPQGPYGYTF.

This clone was detected only once. The chain is built from TRBV6-6 and TRBJ1-2, with 7 bases aligning to TRBD1. J was trimmed by 1 base and V by 6 bases; bases with no gene match: 8. The V gene's germline CDR1 is MNHNY and CDR2 SVGAGI (reference sequence). This CDR3 comprises 15 residues. CDR3 DNA sequence: TGTGCCAGCAGCCAGGGGGACCTCATTAACTATGGCTACACCTTC. This encodes CASSQGDLINYGYTF.

The CDR3 sequence: CASSFFRENTEAFF. CDR3 nucleotide sequence: TGTGCCAGCAGTTTCTTCCGGGAGAACACTGAAGCTTTCTTT. The chain joins TRBV6-2 or TRBV6-3 to TRBJ1-1, with unresolved D. The germline gives CDR1 MNHEY, CDR2 SVGEGT. This CDR3 comprises 14 residues. Trimming cost V 4 bases and J 1 base, with 10 bases left between them.

V is TRBV7-2 and J is TRBJ1-4; 9 nucleotides match TRBD1. The CDR3 covers 13 residues. Unmatched junction bases numbered 5, after V lost 8 bases and J lost 7 bases. The germline V gene encodes CDR1 SGHTA and CDR2 FQGNSA. The CDR3 DNA sequence: TGTGCCAGCCGCTGGGACAGGGCTGAAAAACTGTTTTTT. Residues: CASRWDRAEKLFF.

This sequence joins TRBV19 and TRBJ1-3; 7 positions agree with TRBD1. This CDR3 has 16 residues. The J segment lost 3 bases and the V segment lost 6 bases, leaving 11 bases of the junction unmatched. Germline V lookup: CDR1 LNHDA, CDR2 SQIVND (reference sequence). CDR3: CASRPPGGGFGNTIYF. For the CDR3, the DNA is TGTGCCAGTAGGCCCCCAGGGGGGGGCTTTGGAAACACCATATATTTT.

V and J are TRBV5-6 and TRBJ1-5, with TRBD1 matching 8 bases. The CDR3 runs 13 residues. V trimming: 4 bases; J trimming: 11 bases; junction bases outside the gene matches: 8. Per germline, CDR1 SGHDT and CDR2 YYEEEE. The CDR3 DNA is TGTGCCAGCAGCACAGGGGGACGGGCAGCCCAGCATTTT. This encodes CASSTGGRAAQHF.

Written as DNA, the CDR3 is TGTGCCTGGAGTGCGGGTTTACAGGCGGGTCAGCCCCAGCATTTT. Protein sequence: CAWSAGLQAGQPQHF. The chain joins TRBV30 to TRBJ1-5; tentatively, D is TRBD1 (5 bases). Trimming removed 1 base from V and 6 bases from J, with 16 bases in between. Germline CDR1 reads GTSNPN; CDR2 reads SVGIG (reference sequence). This CDR3 region has 15 residues.

This clone was seen just once. The chain combines TRBV7-6 with TRBJ1-1; 7 nucleotides align to TRBD1. The trim removed 8 bases at V and 1 base at J, leaving 10 bases unmatched. Germline V lookup: CDR1 SGHVS, CDR2 FNYEAQ. The CDR3 loop spans 15 amino acids. Here the CDR3 DNA reads TGTGCCAGCGGCCAGGGGGACGATCCGAACACTGAAGCTTTCTTT. Its translation is CASGQGDDPNTEAFF.